This TCR beta chain appears in the sequencing data of a study of T cell clusters in autoimmune cytopenias. The CDR3 runs to 15 residues. CDR1 and CDR2 (germline): SEHNR, FQNEAQ (reference sequence). Multiplex touch-down PCR amplified TRB using TRB-A and TRB-B pools in one tube. Each CDR3 protein gets one entry in TCRdb, which reprocessed the multiplex PCR reads and gives no DNA. The sample table sets out roughly 6,900 distinct CDR3 sequences. Each sample's input was 200 to 250 ng genomic DNA, about 38,000 genome equivalents. The sample also formed part of further work on T cell repertoires in aging, cancer and after chemotherapy. That report notes: Median generation probability rose over the chemotherapy interval in each cancer cohort, suggesting rebound thymic output.

Material: peripheral blood. The chain has TRBV7-9 and TRBJ2-7; the D gene TCRdb calls, TRBD1, cannot be checked with no DNA. This TCR derives from a human donor in good health. CDR3 amino acids: CASRLGPGNLYEQYF.